This T cell receptor beta chain originates from a study of memory CD8 T cells in hepatitis C reinfection. Produced via immunoSEQ multiplex PCR; TCRdb's table is partial and in-frame only. The repertoire holds some 50,000 clones, with 75% to 90% as singletons. Stated time point: late/post reinfection, 12 to 24 weeks after detection. TCR sequencing was done directly ex vivo on sorted cells, without expansion in vitro. The CDR3 has 12 residues. Germline lookup yields CDR1 SNHLY and CDR2 FYNNEI. The germline V and J ends were trimmed by 9 bases and 1 base, with 9 bases remaining between them. The chain recombines TRBV2 with TRBJ1-1; TRBD1 might be the D (6 bases). The sample was naive CD8+ T cells sorted from blood. The TCR originated in a man between 18 and 35 years old with hepatitis C virus infection. CDR3 loop: CARPGANTEAFF. The DNA of the CDR3 is TGTGCCAGACCAGGGGCGAACACTGAAGCTTTCTTT.